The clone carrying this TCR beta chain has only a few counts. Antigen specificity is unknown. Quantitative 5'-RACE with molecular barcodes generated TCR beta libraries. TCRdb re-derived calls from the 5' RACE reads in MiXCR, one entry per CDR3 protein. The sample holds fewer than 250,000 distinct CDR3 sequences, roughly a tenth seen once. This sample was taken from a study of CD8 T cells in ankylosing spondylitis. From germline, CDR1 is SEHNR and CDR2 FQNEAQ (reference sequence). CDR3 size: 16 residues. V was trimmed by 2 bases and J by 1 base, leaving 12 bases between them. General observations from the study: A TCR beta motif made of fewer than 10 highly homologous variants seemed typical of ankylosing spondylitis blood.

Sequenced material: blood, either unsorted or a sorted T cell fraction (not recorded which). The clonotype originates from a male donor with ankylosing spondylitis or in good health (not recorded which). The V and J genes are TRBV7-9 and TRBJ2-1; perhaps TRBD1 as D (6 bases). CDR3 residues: CASSLPKGHSYNEQFF. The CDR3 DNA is TGTGCCAGCAGCTTACCCAAGGGACATTCCTACAATGAGCAGTTCTTC.